The entry below describes one T cell receptor beta chain. Its antigen is still unknown. This specimen comes from a study of cytomegalovirus exposure and HLA in healthy donors. For the study at large: The early release's HLA-typed donors yielded 65 million to 85 million unique TCRs. Whole-study results and caveats: A missense DCLRE1C variant was associated with V- and J-gene trimming of TCR beta chains in a later analysis, and an independent cohort replicated the association. Specificity for CMV antigens was confirmed in vitro for a few of the CMV-associated chains. Based on reports, TCR beta sequences accurately predicted HLA-A and HLA-B alleles for most subjects.

With 4 bases removed from V and 7 bases from J, the gap between germline ends came to 13 bases. The CDR3 is made up of 12 amino acids. Germline loops: CDR1 GTSNPN, CDR2 SVGIG (reference sequence). In the PCR, 60 Vbeta and 13 Jbeta primers were used. This table comes from immunoSEQ multiplex PCR, and its TCRdb copy is limited to in-frame clones, with some not included. Of 200,000 or so clones in the sample, 81% were seen once. The specimen sequenced was PBMCs. This clonotype was obtained from a woman aged 18-29 years in good health and CMV-seropositive. This rearrangement joins TRBV30 to TRBJ1-1, with D unclear. The CDR3 coding sequence is TGTGCCTGGATCCAAAGAACAAGTGAAGCTTTCTTT. Encoded protein: CAWIQRTSEAFF.